The clone carrying this TCR beta chain was picked up a small number of times. Its specificity is unknown. TCRdb recomputed calls from the RT-PCR reads with MiXCR, one row per CDR3 protein. The profile shows roughly 500,000 distinct CDR3 sequences, approximately 15% of them singletons. The data are from a study of response to subunit inactivated influenza vaccine. Germline CDR1 reads MGHRA; CDR2 reads YSYEKL. V lost 0 bases and J lost 4; bases outside the gene matches: 7. This CDR3 comprises 18 residues. General observations from the study: Researchers suggested that each seasonal influenza vaccination recruits few new T cells.

The sequenced sample was CD4+ T cells sorted from PBMCs, obtained less than 30 months after vaccination. V is TRBV4-1 and J is TRBJ2-5; 14 bases agree with TRBD2. This TCR came from a man aged 50 to 75 who received an inactivated influenza vaccine. CDR3 DNA sequence: TGCGCCAGCAGCCAAGATCTTGGACTAGCGGGGGGTACAGAGACCCAGTACTTC. Its protein is CASSQDLGLAGGTETQYF.